This T cell receptor beta chain was documented in a study of regulatory T cells in long-lasting Graves disease. As for this clonotype: Its antigen remains unknown.

Building of the TCR beta libraries involved iRepertoire HTBI primers and Arm-PCR of CDR3 regions. Using its own MiXCR run on the multiplex PCR reads, TCRdb lists one record per CDR3 protein. The sample lists fewer than 650,000 distinct CDR3 sequences; roughly 15% were seen once. Time point indicated: newly diagnosed GD, antithyroid drugs for less than 3 months. With RNA extracted from PBMCs as input, the TCR library was made. The patients included were those that came from an endocrinology department in Xi'an, China. This CDR3 has 15 residues. CDR1 is SGHNT and CDR2 is YENEEA in the germline V gene. Trimming stripped 2 bases from V and 0 bases from J, with 11 bases between. Study-wide results and caveats: TRBV28 was favored in persistent disease, as were TRBJ1-2 and TRBJ2-5. It was peripheral blood alone, not thyroid tissue, that was studied.

These same records also appear under a second study, on T cells in Graves' hyperthyroidism and ophthalmopathy. As reported in that work: The HTBI primer set served for first-round RT-PCR of the TCR CDR3.

The material sequenced was peripheral blood mononuclear cells (PBMCs), taken at new diagnosis, from a patient treated with antithyroid drugs. The clonotype originates from a man younger than 35 with Graves disease. The chain links TRBV11-3 to TRBJ2-7, with D perhaps being TRBD1 or TRBD2 (5 bases each). CDR3 sequence reads: CASSLRGDSSYEQYF. In DNA form, the CDR3 reads TGTGCCAGCAGCTTAAGGGGAGACAGCTCCTACGAGCAGTACTTC.